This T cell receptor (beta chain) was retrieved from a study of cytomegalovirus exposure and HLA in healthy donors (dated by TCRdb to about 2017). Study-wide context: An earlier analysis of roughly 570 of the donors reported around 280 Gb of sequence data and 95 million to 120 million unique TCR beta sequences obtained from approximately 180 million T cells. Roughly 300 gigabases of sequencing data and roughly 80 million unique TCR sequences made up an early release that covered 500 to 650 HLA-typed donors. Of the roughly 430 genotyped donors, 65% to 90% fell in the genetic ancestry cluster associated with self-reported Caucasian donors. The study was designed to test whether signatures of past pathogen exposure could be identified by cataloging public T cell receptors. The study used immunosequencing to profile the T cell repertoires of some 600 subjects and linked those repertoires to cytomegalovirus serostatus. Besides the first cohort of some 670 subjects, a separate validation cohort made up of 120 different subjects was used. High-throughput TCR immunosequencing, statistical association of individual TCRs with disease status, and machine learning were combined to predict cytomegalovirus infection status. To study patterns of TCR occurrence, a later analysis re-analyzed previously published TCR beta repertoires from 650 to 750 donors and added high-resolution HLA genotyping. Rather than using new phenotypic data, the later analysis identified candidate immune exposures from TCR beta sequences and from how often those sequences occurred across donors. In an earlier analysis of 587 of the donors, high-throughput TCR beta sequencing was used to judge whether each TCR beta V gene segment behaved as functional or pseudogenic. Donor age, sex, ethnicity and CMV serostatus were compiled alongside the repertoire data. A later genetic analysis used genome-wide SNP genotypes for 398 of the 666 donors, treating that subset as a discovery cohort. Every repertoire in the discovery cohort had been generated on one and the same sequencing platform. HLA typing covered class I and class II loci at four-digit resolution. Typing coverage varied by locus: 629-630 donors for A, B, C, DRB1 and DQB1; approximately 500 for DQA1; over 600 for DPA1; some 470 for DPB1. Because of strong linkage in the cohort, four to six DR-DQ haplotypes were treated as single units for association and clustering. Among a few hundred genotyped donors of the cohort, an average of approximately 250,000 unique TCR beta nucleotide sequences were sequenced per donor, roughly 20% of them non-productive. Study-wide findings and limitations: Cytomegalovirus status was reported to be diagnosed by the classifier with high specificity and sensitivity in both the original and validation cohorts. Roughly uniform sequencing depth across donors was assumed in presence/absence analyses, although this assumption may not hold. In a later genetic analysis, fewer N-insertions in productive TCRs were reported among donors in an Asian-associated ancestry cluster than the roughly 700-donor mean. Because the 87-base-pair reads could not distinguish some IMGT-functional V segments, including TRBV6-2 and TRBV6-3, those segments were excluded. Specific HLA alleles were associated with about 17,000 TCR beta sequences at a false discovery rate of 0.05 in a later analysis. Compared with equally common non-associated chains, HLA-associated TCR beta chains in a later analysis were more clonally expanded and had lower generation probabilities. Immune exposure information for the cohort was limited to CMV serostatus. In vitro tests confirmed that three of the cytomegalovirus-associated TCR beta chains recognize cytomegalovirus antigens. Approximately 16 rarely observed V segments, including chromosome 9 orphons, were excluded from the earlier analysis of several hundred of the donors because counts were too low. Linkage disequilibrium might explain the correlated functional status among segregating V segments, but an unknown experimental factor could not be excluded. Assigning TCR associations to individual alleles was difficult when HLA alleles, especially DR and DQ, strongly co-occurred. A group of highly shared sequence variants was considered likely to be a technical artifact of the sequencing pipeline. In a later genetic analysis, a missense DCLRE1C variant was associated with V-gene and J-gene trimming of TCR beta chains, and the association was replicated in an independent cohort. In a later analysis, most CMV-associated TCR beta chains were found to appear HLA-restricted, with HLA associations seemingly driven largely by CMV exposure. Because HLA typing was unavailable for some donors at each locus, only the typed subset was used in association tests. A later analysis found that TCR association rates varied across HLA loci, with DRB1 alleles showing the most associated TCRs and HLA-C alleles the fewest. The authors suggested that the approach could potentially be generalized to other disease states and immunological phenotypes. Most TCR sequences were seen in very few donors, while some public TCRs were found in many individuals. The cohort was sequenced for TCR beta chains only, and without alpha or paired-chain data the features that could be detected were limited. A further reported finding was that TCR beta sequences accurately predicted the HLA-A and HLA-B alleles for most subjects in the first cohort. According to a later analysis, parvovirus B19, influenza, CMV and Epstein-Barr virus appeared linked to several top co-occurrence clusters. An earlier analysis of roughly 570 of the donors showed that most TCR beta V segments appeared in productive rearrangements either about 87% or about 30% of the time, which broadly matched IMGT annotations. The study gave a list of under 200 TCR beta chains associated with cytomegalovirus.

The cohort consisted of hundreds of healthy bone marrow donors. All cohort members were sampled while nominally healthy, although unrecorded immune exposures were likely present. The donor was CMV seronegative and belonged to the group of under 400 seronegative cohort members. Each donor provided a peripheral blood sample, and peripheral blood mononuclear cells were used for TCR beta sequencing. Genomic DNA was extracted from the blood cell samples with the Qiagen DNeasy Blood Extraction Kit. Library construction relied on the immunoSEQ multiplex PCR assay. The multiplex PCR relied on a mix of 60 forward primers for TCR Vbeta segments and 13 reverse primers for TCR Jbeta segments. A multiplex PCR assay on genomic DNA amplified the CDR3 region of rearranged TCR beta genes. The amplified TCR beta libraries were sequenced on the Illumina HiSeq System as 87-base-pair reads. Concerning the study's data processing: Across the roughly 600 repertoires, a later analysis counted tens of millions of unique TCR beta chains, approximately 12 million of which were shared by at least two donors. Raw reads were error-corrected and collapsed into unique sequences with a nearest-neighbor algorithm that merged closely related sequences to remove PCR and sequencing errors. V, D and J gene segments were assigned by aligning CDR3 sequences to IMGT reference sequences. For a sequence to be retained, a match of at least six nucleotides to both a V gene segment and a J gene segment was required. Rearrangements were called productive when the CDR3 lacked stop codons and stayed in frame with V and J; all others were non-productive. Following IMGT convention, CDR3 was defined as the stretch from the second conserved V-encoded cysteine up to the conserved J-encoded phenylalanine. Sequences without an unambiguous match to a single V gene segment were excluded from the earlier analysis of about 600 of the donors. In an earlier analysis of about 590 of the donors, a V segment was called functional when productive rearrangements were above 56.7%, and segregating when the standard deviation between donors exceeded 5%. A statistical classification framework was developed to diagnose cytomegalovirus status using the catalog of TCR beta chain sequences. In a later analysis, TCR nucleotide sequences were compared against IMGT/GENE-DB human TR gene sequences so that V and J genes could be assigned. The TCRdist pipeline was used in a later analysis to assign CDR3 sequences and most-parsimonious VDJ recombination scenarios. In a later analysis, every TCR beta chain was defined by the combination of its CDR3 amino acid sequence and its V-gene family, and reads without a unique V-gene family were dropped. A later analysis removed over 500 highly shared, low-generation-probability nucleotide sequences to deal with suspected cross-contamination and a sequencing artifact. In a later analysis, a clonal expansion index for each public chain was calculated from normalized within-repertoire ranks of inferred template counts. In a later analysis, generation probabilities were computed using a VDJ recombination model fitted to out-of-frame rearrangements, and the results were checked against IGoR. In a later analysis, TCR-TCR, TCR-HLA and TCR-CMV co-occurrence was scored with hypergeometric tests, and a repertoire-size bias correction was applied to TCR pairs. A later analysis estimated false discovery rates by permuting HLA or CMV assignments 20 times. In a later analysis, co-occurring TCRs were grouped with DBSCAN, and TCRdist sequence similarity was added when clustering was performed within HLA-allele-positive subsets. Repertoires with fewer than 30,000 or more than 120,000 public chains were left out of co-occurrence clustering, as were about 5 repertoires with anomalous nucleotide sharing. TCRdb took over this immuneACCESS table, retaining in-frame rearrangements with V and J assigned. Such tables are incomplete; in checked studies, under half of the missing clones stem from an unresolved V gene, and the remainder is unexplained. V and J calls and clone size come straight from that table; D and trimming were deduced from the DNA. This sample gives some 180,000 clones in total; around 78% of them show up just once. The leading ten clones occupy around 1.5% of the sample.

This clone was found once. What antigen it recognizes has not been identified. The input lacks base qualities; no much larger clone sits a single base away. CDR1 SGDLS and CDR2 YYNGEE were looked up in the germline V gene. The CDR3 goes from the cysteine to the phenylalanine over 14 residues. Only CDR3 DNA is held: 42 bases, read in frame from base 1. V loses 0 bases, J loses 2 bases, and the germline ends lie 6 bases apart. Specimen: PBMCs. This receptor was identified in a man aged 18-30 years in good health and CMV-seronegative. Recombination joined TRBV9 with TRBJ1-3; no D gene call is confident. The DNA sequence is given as TGTGCCAGCAGCGTAGACTTCCCTGGAAACACCATATATTTT. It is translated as CASSVDFPGNTIYF.